Shown below are 23 T cell receptor beta chains from a single sample sequenced in a study of T cell responses to AZD1222 COVID-19 vaccine. Method: immunoSEQ multiplex PCR; TCRdb's copy keeps in-frame clones and lacks some. This sample carries roughly 120,000 clones, 88% of them seen once, and the ten largest clones take 4% to 5.5%. Here the sequenced sample was peripheral blood, taken on day 0 of AZD1222 vaccination. The source of these receptors is an adult in good health.

This chain uses TRBV7-2 with TRBJ1-3, with D unclear. The germline V gene has CDR1 SGHTA and CDR2 FQGNSA. This CDR3 contains 16 residues. Trimming cost V 5 bases and J 2 bases, with 16 bases left between them. CDR3 coding DNA: TGTGCCAGCAGCATCAACCCCGCCGGGGCTGGAAACACCATATATTTT. The encoded protein is CASSINPAGAGNTIYF.

The CDR3 DNA sequence: TGCGCCAGCAGCCACCGTCCCGGGACATTGAAGGAGACCCAGTACTTC. It is translated as CASSHRPGTLKETQYF. The rearrangement links TRBV4-1 to TRBJ2-5, with a weak D call TRBD1 (6 bases). The V gene lost 3 bases and the J gene lost 5 bases, with 19 bases spanning the gap. This CDR3 contains 16 residues. Germline V gives CDR1 MGHRA, CDR2 YSYEKL.

V usage is TRBV21-1 and J usage is TRBJ2-2; no check of the table's D call, TRBD2, against the DNA was made. TRBV21-1 constitutes a pseudogene. This CDR3 has 17 amino acids. The CDR3 nucleotides read TGTGCCAGGACAGGAGGGACTAGCGGGGTGAACACCGGGGAGCTGTTTTTT. This codes for CARTGGTSGVNTGELFF.

V is TRBV5-6 and J is TRBJ1-5; no clear D gene. The CDR3 has 15 amino acids. Germline CDR1 and CDR2: SGHDT and YYEEEE. Trimming took off 0 bases at V and 4 bases at J, with 11 bases between the two ends. DNA of the CDR3: TGTGCCAGCAGCTTGGGGCCTCTGGGGAATCAGCCCCAGCATTTT. Its protein product is CASSLGPLGNQPQHF.

The chain links TRBV10-3 to TRBJ2-7, with D unclear. The germline gives CDR1 ENHRY, CDR2 SYGVKD. The CDR3 runs 11 residues. V lost 2 bases, J lost 9 bases, and 8 bases lay in between. This chain's CDR3 is CAISEGLGQYF. CDR3 nucleotides: TGTGCCATCAGTGAGGGGTTAGGGCAGTACTTC.

This clone was counted between two and nine times. The rearrangement links TRBV2 to TRBJ1-5; TRBD1 matches 8 bases. The germline V gene encodes CDR1 SNHLY and CDR2 FYNNEI. This CDR3 spans 13 amino acids. J lost 7 bases, V lost 5 bases, and 4 bases had no gene match. CDR3 in DNA: TGTGCCAGCAGTAGGACAGGGAAACAGCCCCAGCATTTT. Protein product: CASSRTGKQPQHF.

This clone was counted only a few times. V is TRBV15 and J is TRBJ1-1; TRBD1 agrees at 10 bases. The CDR3 has 14 residues. CDR1 is LNHNV and CDR2 is YYDKDF in the germline V gene (reference sequence). V shed 6 bases, J shed 5 bases, and the junction held 6 bases outside the gene matches. The CDR3 DNA sequence: TGTGCCACCAGGGATCGGACAGGGGGGACTGAAGCTTTCTTT. Translated, it gives CATRDRTGGTEAFF.

The gene calls are TRBV6-2 or TRBV6-3 and TRBJ2-1, with D unclear. The V and J ends lost 4 bases and 5 bases respectively, with 15 bases between them. CDR1 and CDR2 from the germline V gene are MNHEY and SVGEGT. CDR3 size: 15 residues. Here the CDR3 DNA reads TGTGCCAGCAGTTCCTGGACGTTCGAGAACAATGAGCAGTTCTTC. It yields the protein CASSSWTFENNEQFF.

V is TRBV7-9 and J is TRBJ2-7; D is uncertain. The CDR3 is made up of 12 amino acids. Trimming left V 9 bases short and J 0 bases short, with 9 bases between. CDR1 and CDR2 from the germline V gene are SEHNR and FQNEAQ (reference sequence). CDR3 protein: CASGGSSYEQYF. CDR3 nucleotides: TGTGCCAGTGGCGGCAGCTCCTACGAGCAGTACTTC.

The rearrangement uses TRBV18 and TRBJ2-1, with D perhaps matching TRBD2 (5 bases). The CDR3 sequence is 15 residues long. In germline, CDR1 is KGHSH, CDR2 LQKENI. V shed 4 bases and J shed 8 bases, with 18 bases lying between them. CDR3 nucleotide sequence: TGTGCCAGCTCACGAGGGATAAACCTTGGGGATGAGCAGTTCTTC. This translates into CASSRGINLGDEQFF. Filled out from reference TRBV18 and TRBJ2-1, the complete variable domain reads NAGVMQNPRHLVRRRGQEARLRCSPMKGHSHVYWYRQLPEEGLKFMVYLQKENIIDESGMPKERFSAEFPKEGPSILRIQQVVRGDSAAYFCASSRGINLGDEQFFGPGTRLTVL.

The chain carries TRBV7-3 and TRBJ1-3; 7 bases map to TRBD1. V shed 5 bases, J shed 4 bases, and the junction held 2 bases outside the gene matches. CDR3 length: 13 residues. Germline-derived CDR1 and CDR2 are SGHTA and FQGTGA. CDR3 coding DNA: TGTGCCAGCAGCGTACAGGGGGGAAACACCATATATTTT. It specifies CASSVQGGNTIYF.

This clone showed up just once. The chain carries TRBV4-2 and TRBJ1-3; TRBD1 matches at 8 bases. Trimming cost V 3 bases and J 3 bases; bases outside gene matches: 4. This CDR3 has 15 amino acids. CDR1 and CDR2 (germline): LGHNA, YNFKEQ. The CDR3 here is CASSQTGDNGNTIYF. The CDR3 coding sequence is TGTGCCAGCAGCCAGACAGGGGATAATGGAAACACCATATATTTT.

V usage is TRBV20-1 and J usage is TRBJ2-3; no firm D call. The V gene lost 3 bases and the J gene lost 2 bases, with 9 bases spanning the gap. The germline CDR1 and CDR2 sequences are DFQATT and SNEGSKA (reference sequence). The CDR3 contains 13 residues. This chain's CDR3 is CSASGSYTDTQYF. CDR3 bases: TGCAGTGCTAGTGGCAGTTACACAGATACGCAGTATTTT.

V gene TRBV5-1 combines with J gene TRBJ2-7; D is perhaps TRBD1 (5 bases). The CDR3 length is 14 residues. The V gene lost 0 bases and the J gene lost 3 bases, with 10 bases spanning the gap. CDR1 and CDR2 (germline): SGHRS, YFSETQ. The CDR3 DNA follows: TGCGCCAGCAGCTTGGGATTTAGGGGCTACGAGCAGTACTTC. Amino acid sequence: CASSLGFRGYEQYF.

The CDR3 nucleotides are TGTGCCAGTACGAGACAGGGACAGTTCACATTCTTTCAGCCCCAGCATTTT. Protein product: CASTRQGQFTFFQPQHF. The chain carries TRBV19 and TRBJ1-5; 7 bases are a match to TRBD1. Germline loops: CDR1 LNHDA, CDR2 SQIVND (reference sequence). The CDR3 covers 17 residues. The V segment lost 7 bases and the J segment 6 bases; nucleotides outside the gene matches: 18.

The chain joins TRBV7-9 to TRBJ2-2; D tentatively reads TRBD1 or TRBD2 (5 bases each). This CDR3 spans 17 amino acids. CDR1 SEHNR and CDR2 FQNEAQ come from the germline V gene (reference sequence). Trimming took 1 base from V and 1 from J, leaving 13 bases between them. CDR3 in amino acids: CASSLVPGRRNTGELFF. The CDR3 DNA sequence: TGTGCCAGCAGCTTAGTTCCGGGGCGACGGAACACCGGGGAGCTGTTTTTT.

The V call is TRBV7-9, the J call TRBJ1-1, with D possibly TRBD1 on 5 matching bases. V shed 5 bases and J shed 4 bases, with 14 bases lying between them. The CDR3 runs to 14 residues. Germline assignment: CDR1 SEHNR and CDR2 FQNEAQ (reference sequence). The CDR3 nucleotides read TGTGCCAGCAGCCCAGAGGGGAAGGGCACTGAAGCTTTCTTT. It translates to CASSPEGKGTEAFF.

The rearrangement joins TRBV5-1 to TRBJ2-1; D not resolved. Per germline, CDR1 SGHRS and CDR2 YFSETQ. The CDR3 spans 14 residues. V was pared by 4 bases and J by 5 bases, with 13 bases between. In nucleotides, the CDR3 is TGCGCCAGCAGCCTTGACTTTGGGAACAATGAGCAGTTCTTC. It is translated as CASSLDFGNNEQFF.

This rearrangement joins TRBV19 to TRBJ1-4; the D is unclear. There are 15 residues in the CDR3. Germline V gives CDR1 LNHDA, CDR2 SQIVND (reference sequence). V dropped 2 bases and J dropped 8 bases, with 15 bases sitting between them. Here the CDR3 DNA reads TGTGCCAGTAGTATACTGCTAATACGGAGGGAAAAACTGTTTTTT. This sequence encodes CASSILLIRREKLFF.

The chain links TRBV9 to TRBJ2-3, with D hard to call. Between the trimmed V and J ends, which lost 5 bases and 6 bases, there was a span of 10 bases. This CDR3 has 12 residues. In germline, CDR1 is SGDLS, CDR2 YYNGEE. The CDR3 DNA reads as TGTGCCAGCAGGGGTTTGGAGGATACGCAGTATTTT. This gives the protein CASRGLEDTQYF.

This chain connects TRBV6-2 or TRBV6-3 to TRBJ2-7; 8 bases fit TRBD1. This CDR3 is built from 14 residues. J gave up 2 bases and V 2 bases, and 2 bases lay outside the gene matches. Germline V gives CDR1 MNHEY, CDR2 SVGEGT. The CDR3 DNA reads as TGTGCCAGCAGTTACGAGACAGGGGCCTACGAGCAGTACTTC. Translated, it gives CASSYETGAYEQYF.

A single count supports this clone. This chain links TRBV7-2 with TRBJ2-1; possible D gene TRBD2, 5 bases. CDR1 and CDR2 (germline): SGHTA, FQGNSA. The CDR3 is made up of 14 amino acids. The germline V and J ends were trimmed by 3 bases and 6 bases, with 12 bases remaining between them. Here the CDR3 reads CASSLPGSSNEQFF. The DNA of the CDR3 is TGTGCCAGCAGCTTGCCGGGGTCATCCAATGAGCAGTTCTTC. The full variable domain, rest sourced from reference TRBV7-2 and TRBJ2-1, is GAGVSQSPSNKVTEKGKDVELRCDPISGHTALYWYRQSLGQGLEFLIYFQGNSAPDKSGLPSDRFSAERTGGSVSTLTIQRTQQEDSAVYLCASSLPGSSNEQFFGPGTRLTVL.

The chain has TRBV10-3 and TRBJ1-5; perhaps TRBD1 as D (6 bases). The CDR3 contains 13 residues. Germline V gene data show CDR1 as ENHRY and CDR2 as SYGVKD. The ends were cut back, 3 bases at V and 7 bases at J, with 10 bases in the middle. The CDR3 DNA sequence: TGTGCCATCAGTGACGGAGGGGGGCAGCCCCAGCATTTT. Protein sequence: CAISDGGGQPQHF.